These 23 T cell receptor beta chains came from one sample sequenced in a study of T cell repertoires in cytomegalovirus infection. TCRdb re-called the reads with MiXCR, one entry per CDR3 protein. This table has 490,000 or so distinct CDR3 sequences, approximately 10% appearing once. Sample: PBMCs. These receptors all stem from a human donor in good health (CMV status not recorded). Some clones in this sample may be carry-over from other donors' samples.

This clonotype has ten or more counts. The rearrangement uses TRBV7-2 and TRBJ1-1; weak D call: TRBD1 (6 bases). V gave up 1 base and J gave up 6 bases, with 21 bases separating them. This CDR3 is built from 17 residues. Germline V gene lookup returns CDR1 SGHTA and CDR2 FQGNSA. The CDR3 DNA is TGTGCCAGCAGCTTAGTGGGGGTCGGCAGGGGAGCTTCTGAAGCTTTCTTT. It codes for CASSLVGVGRGASEAFF. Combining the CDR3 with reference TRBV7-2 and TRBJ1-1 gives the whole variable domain GAGVSQSPSNKVTEKGKDVELRCDPISGHTALYWYRQSLGQGLEFLIYFQGNSAPDKSGLPSDRFSAERTGGSVSTLTIQRTQQEDSAVYLCASSLVGVGRGASEAFFGQGTRLTVV.

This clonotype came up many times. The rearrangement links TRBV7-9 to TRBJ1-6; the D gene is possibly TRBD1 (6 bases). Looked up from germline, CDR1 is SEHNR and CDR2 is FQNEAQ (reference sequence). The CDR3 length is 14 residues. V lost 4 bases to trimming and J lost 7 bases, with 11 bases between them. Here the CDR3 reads CASSWDTENSPLHF. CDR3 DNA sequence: TGTGCCAGCAGCTGGGACACCGAGAATTCACCCCTCCACTTT.

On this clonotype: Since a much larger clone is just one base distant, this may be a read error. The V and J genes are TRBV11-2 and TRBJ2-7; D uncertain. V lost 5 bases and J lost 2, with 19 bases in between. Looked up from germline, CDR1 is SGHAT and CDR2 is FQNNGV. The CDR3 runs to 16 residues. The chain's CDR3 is CASSHRATFSAYEQYF. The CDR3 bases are TGTGCCAGCAGCCATCGAGCGACCTTTTCCGCCTACGAGCAGTACTTC.

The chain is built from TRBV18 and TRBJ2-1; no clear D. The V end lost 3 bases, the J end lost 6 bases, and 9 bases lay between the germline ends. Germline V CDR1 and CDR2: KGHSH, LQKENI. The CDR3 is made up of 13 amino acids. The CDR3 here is CASSPPTRNEQFF. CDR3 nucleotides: TGTGCCAGCTCACCCCCAACTCGCAATGAGCAGTTCTTC.

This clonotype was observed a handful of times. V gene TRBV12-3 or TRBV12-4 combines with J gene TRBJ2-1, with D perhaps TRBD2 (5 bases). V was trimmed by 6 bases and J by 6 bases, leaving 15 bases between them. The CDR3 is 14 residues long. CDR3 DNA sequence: TGTGCCAGCAGATCACTTCGGGGTATCAATGAGCAGTTCTTC. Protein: CASRSLRGINEQFF.

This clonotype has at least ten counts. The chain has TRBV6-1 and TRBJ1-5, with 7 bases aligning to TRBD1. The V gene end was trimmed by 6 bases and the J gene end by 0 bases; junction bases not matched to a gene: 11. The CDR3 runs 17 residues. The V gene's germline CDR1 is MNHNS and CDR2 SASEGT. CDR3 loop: CASRNRDRRFSNQPQHF. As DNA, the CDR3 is TGTGCCAGCAGAAACCGGGACAGAAGATTTAGCAATCAGCCCCAGCATTTT.

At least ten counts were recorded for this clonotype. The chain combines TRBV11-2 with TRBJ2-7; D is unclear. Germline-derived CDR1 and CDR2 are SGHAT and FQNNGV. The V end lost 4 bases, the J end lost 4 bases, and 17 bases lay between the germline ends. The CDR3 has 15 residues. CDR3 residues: CASSSSRGSGYEQYF. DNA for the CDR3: TGTGCCAGCAGCTCATCCCGTGGGTCCGGATACGAGCAGTACTTC.

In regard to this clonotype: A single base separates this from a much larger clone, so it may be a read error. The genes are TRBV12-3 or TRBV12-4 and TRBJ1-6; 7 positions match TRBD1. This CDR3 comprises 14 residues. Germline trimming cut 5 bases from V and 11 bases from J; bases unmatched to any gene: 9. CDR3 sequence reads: CASSVDRVRPPLHF. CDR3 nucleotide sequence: TGTGCCAGCAGTGTAGACAGGGTTCGACCACCCCTCCACTTT.

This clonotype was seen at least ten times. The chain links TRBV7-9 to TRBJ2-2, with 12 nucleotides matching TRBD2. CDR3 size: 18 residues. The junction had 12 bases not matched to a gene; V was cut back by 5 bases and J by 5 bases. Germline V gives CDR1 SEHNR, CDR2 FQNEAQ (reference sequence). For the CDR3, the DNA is TGTGCCAGCAGCCGAGAAGCCGGACTAGCGGGACGGACCGGGGAGCTGTTTTTT. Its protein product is CASSREAGLAGRTGELFF.

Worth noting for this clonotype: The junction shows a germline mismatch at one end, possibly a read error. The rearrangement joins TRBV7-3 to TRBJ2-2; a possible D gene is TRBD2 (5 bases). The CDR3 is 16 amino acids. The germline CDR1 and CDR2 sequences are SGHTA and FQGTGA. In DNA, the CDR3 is TGTGTCAGCAGCTTAACGGCTAGCAGGAACACCGGGGAGCTGTTTTTT. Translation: CVSSLTASRNTGELFF.

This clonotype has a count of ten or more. The CDR3 DNA is TGTGCCAGCAGCTTAGCGCGGGGGGGGCGATCCTACGAGCAGTACTTC. Protein sequence: CASSLARGGRSYEQYF. The J gene is TRBJ2-7, the V gene TRBV7-9; 9 positions agree with TRBD2. The CDR3 loop spans 16 amino acids. J was trimmed by 1 base and V by 0 bases; bases with no gene match: 4. CDR1 and CDR2 (germline): SEHNR, FQNEAQ (reference sequence).

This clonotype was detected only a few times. The CDR3 reads CASSVWGGLVDTQYF. The CDR3, as DNA: TGTGCCAGCAGCGTATGGGGGGGGCTGGTAGATACGCAGTATTTT. The chain combines TRBV9 with TRBJ2-3; tentatively, D is TRBD2 (7 bases). V was clipped by 1 base and J by 5 bases, with 14 bases between them. Germline-derived CDR1 and CDR2 are SGDLS and YYNGEE. There are 15 residues in the CDR3. The full variable domain, its missing parts supplied by reference TRBV9 and TRBJ2-3, is DSGVTQTPKHLITATGQRVTLRCSPRSGDLSVYWYQQSLDQGLQFLIQYYNGEERAKGNILERFSAQQFPDLHSELNLSSLELGDSALYFCASSVWGGLVDTQYFGPGTRLTVL.

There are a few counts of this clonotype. The CDR3 bases are TGTGCCAGCAGTCCCGCCTTGGGTAGGGGCTACACCTTC. Translated, it gives CASSPALGRGYTF. This chain connects TRBV12-3 or TRBV12-4 to TRBJ1-2, with D uncertain. Deletions cut 5 bases from V and 8 bases from J, with 15 bases between. The CDR3 contains 13 residues.

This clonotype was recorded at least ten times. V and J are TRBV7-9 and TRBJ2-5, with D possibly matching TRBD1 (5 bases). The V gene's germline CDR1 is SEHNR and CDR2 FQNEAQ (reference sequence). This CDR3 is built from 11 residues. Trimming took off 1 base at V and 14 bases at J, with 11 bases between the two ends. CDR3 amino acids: CASSLGQRGYF. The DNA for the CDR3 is TGTGCCAGCAGCTTAGGACAGCGCGGATACTTC.

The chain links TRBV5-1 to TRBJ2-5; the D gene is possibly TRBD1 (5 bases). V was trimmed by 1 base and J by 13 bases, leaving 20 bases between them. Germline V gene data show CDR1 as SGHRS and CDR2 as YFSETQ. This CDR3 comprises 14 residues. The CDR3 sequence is CASSLSHTTQGRYF. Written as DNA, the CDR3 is TGCGCCAGCAGCTTGTCCCACACAACCCAGGGCAGGTACTTC.

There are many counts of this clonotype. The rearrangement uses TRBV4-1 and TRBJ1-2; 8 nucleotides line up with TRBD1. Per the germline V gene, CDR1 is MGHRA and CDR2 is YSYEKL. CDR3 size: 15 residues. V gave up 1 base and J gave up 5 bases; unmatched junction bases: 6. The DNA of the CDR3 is TGCGCCAGCAGCCAAGTTTCCGGACAGGGTTATGGCTACACCTTC. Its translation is CASSQVSGQGYGYTF.

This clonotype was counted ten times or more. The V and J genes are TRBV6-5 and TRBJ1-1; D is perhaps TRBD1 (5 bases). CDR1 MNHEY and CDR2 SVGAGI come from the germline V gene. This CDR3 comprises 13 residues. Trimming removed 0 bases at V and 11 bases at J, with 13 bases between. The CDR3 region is CASSYSGGAGAFF. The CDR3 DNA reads TGTGCCAGCAGTTACTCAGGAGGGGCCGGGGCTTTCTTT.

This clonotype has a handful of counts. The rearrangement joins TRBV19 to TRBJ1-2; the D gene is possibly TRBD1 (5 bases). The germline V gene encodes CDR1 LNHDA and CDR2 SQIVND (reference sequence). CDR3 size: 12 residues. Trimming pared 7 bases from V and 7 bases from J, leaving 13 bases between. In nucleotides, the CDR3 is TGTGCCAGTAAGCAGGGTTCGCCTGGCTACACCTTC. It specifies CASKQGSPGYTF. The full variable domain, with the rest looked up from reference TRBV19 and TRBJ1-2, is DGGITQSPKYLFRKEGQNVTLSCEQNLNHDAMYWYRQDPGQGLRLIYYSQIVNDFQKGDIAEGYSVSREKKESFPLTVTSAQKNPTAFYLCASKQGSPGYTFGSGTRLTVV.

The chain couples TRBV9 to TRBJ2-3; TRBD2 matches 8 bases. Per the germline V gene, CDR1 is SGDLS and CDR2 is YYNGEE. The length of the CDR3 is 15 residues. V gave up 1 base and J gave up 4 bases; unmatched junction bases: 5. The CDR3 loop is CASSVQAGESDTQYF. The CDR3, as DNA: TGTGCCAGCAGCGTACAAGCGGGAGAGTCAGATACGCAGTATTTT.

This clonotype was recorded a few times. CDR3 region: CASNKGAEGTEAFF. The DNA of the CDR3 is TGCGCCAGCAACAAAGGGGCTGAGGGCACTGAAGCTTTCTTT. The chain links TRBV5-1 to TRBJ1-1; weak D call: TRBD1 (5 bases). Germline V gene data show CDR1 as SGHRS and CDR2 as YFSETQ. V dropped 6 bases and J dropped 4 bases, with 16 bases sitting between them. The CDR3 has 14 amino acids.

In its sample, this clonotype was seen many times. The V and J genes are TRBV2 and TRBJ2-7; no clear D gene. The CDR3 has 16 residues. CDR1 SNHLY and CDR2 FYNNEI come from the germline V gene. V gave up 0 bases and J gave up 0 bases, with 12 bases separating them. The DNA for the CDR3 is TGTGCCAGCAGTGAAGCGGGCCTTCTAGGCTCCTACGAGCAGTACTTC. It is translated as CASSEAGLLGSYEQYF.

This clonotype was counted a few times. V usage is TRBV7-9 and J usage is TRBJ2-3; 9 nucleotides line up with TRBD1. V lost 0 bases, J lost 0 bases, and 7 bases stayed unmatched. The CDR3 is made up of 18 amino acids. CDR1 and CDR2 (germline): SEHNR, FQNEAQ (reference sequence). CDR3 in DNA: TGTGCCAGCAGCTTAGCGGCCAGGGGGACAGGGAGCACAGATACGCAGTATTTT. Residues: CASSLAARGTGSTDTQYF.

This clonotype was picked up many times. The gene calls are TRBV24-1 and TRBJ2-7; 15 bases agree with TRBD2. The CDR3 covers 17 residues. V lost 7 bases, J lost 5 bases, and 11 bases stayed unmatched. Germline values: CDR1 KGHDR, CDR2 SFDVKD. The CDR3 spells CATSSGTSGRQENEQYF. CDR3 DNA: TGTGCCACCAGCTCCGGGACTAGCGGGAGGCAAGAAAACGAGCAGTACTTC.